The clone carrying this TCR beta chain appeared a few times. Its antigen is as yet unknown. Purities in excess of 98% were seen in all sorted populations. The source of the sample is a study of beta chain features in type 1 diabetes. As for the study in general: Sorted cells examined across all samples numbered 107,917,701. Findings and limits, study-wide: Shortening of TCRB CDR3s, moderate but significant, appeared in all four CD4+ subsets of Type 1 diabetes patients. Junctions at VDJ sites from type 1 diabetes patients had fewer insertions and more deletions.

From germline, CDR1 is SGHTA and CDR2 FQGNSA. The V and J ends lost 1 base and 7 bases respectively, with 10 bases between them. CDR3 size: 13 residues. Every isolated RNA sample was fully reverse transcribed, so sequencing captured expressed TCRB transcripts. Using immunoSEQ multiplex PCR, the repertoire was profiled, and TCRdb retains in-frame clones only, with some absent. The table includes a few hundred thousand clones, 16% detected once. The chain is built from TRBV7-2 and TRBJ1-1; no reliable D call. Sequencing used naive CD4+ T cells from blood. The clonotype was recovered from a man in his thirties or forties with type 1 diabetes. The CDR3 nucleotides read TGTGCCAGCAGCTTAGGGGCTGTCAGTGAAGCTTTCTTT. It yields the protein CASSLGAVSEAFF.